This T cell receptor (beta chain) stems from a study of brain metastases from non-small cell lung cancer. General observations from the study: TCR repertoires overlapped largely between brain metastases and matched primaries.

Of note for this clone: The antigen is not known.

Some clones are missing from TCRdb's copy, which holds only in-frame ones; the method was immunoSEQ multiplex PCR. The sample lists fewer than 3,000 clones, roughly 82% seen once, with 15% to 20% in the top ten. Trimming removed 4 bases from V and 6 bases from J; junction bases left unmatched: 13. This CDR3 has 16 residues. Germline V gene lookup returns CDR1 SGDLS and CDR2 YYNGEE. V gene TRBV9 combines with J gene TRBJ2-1, with 7 bases fitting TRBD2. Sequenced sample: primary lung tumor tissue. The receptor was isolated from a donor over 35 with non-small cell lung cancer. The CDR3 loop is CASSQATGLGRNEQFF. The CDR3 DNA is TGTGCCAGCAGCCAGGCCACCGGACTAGGACGCAATGAGCAGTTCTTC.